The present entry profiles one TCR beta chain with its context. These data originate in a study of blood T cell repertoires in COVID-19. In the study overall: COVID-19 samples from acute and convalescent phases originated in the United States, Italy and Spain.

CDR1 is SGHTA, CDR2 FQGTGA, per germline. CDR3 length: 18 amino acids. The V and J ends lost 2 bases and 4 bases, in that order; junction bases with no gene match: 13. Libraries were prepared by immunoSEQ multiplex PCR; TCRdb keeps only in-frame clonotypes and omits some of them. The top ten hold roughly 9% of the sample, which has over 150,000 clones, approximately 88% seen once. Sequenced material: PBMCs or T cells enriched from blood (not recorded which). The J gene is TRBJ2-3, the V gene TRBV7-3; 9 nucleotides align to TRBD2. The sequence was obtained from a woman younger than 30 who had recovered from COVID-19. CDR3 in amino acids: CASSLGASGTPRADTQYF. CDR3 coding DNA: TGTGCCAGCAGCTTAGGGGCTAGCGGGACCCCACGGGCAGATACGCAGTATTTT.